The rows below give T cell receptor beta chains drawn from one sample of a study of shared clonotypes between healthy human individuals. Method: immunoSEQ multiplex PCR; TCRdb's copy keeps in-frame clones and lacks some. The sample holds about 2.2 million clones, roughly 93% seen once. The sample taken for sequencing was naive CD8+ T cells from PBMCs. These receptors were taken from a man younger than 35 in good health. Some clones in this sample may be carry-over from other donors' samples. The CDR3 runs from the conserved cysteine through the conserved F or W. The order of the fields is clone size, D gene, J gene, V gene, CDR3 protein, CDR3 DNA. The D gene is left open where the match is weak. Size is omitted from some rows. Given values are once, few, many or a class for expanded clones.

clone size: .; D gene: .; J gene: TRBJ2-2; V gene: TRBV28; CDR3 protein: CASSLLAENTGELFF; CDR3 DNA: TGTGCCAGCAGTTTATTAGCGGAGAACACCGGGGAGCTGTTTTTT
clone size: .; D gene: TRBD2; J gene: TRBJ2-7; V gene: TRBV29-1; CDR3 protein: CSVRLAGAYEQYF; CDR3 DNA: TGCAGCGTGAGACTAGCGGGAGCCTACGAGCAGTACTTC
clone size: once; D gene: .; J gene: TRBJ2-1; V gene: TRBV29-1; CDR3 protein: CSVHTTRVNNEQFF; CDR3 DNA: TGCAGCGTTCACACGACTAGGGTCAACAATGAGCAGTTCTTC
clone size: .; D gene: .; J gene: TRBJ2-1; V gene: TRBV6-5; CDR3 protein: CASSYSSQQFF; CDR3 DNA: TGTGCCAGCAGTTACTCGTCCCAGCAGTTCTTC
clone size: .; D gene: TRBD2; J gene: TRBJ2-3; V gene: TRBV9; CDR3 protein: CASSDETSGSRKGDTQYF; CDR3 DNA: TGTGCCAGCAGCGACGAGACTAGCGGGAGTCGTAAGGGAGATACGCAGTATTTT
clone size: once; D gene: .; J gene: TRBJ1-1; V gene: TRBV7-2; CDR3 protein: CASSLEIWNTEAFF; CDR3 DNA: TGTGCCAGCAGCTTAGAAATATGGAACACTGAAGCTTTCTTT
clone size: .; D gene: .; J gene: TRBJ1-1; V gene: TRBV5-1; CDR3 protein: CASSPGPPRWMNTEAFF; CDR3 DNA: TGCGCCAGCAGCCCAGGGCCGCCACGTTGGATGAACACTGAAGCTTTCTTT
clone size: .; D gene: .; J gene: TRBJ2-1; V gene: TRBV4-3; CDR3 protein: CASSQAFTQSDNEQFF; CDR3 DNA: TGCGCCAGCAGCCAAGCGTTTACACAAAGCGACAATGAGCAGTTCTTC
clone size: few; D gene: TRBD1; J gene: TRBJ1-5; V gene: TRBV28; CDR3 protein: CASSRDREGRQPQHF; CDR3 DNA: TGTGCCAGCAGTAGGGACAGGGAGGGCCGTCAGCCCCAGCATTTT
clone size: .; D gene: .; J gene: TRBJ1-4; V gene: TRBV7-9; CDR3 protein: CASSLQEKGKLFF; CDR3 DNA: TGTGCCAGCAGCCTACAGGAGAAGGGAAAACTGTTTTTT
clone size: .; D gene: .; J gene: TRBJ2-7; V gene: TRBV19; CDR3 protein: CLYDSLGQSFYEQYF; CDR3 DNA: TGTCTGTATGATAGTTTAGGGCAATCCTTCTACGAGCAGTACTTC
clone size: .; D gene: TRBD2; J gene: TRBJ2-7; V gene: TRBV11-1; CDR3 protein: CASSSGGASGRSGEQYF; CDR3 DNA: TGTGCCAGCAGCTCGGGGGGGGCTAGCGGGAGATCCGGCGAGCAGTACTTC
clone size: .; D gene: .; J gene: TRBJ1-5; V gene: TRBV10-2; CDR3 protein: CASSEAPRVMPQHF; CDR3 DNA: TGCGCCAGCAGTGAGGCCCCCCGTGTGATGCCCCAGCATTTT
clone size: .; D gene: .; J gene: TRBJ1-1; V gene: TRBV15; CDR3 protein: CATLRDRGTEAFF; CDR3 DNA: TGTGCCACCCTGAGGGACCGGGGCACTGAAGCTTTCTTT
clone size: .; D gene: .; J gene: TRBJ2-7; V gene: TRBV27; CDR3 protein: CASSTRLKGYEQYF; CDR3 DNA: TGTGCCAGCAGTACCCGACTAAAGGGGTACGAGCAGTACTTC
clone size: .; D gene: TRBD2; J gene: TRBJ2-7; V gene: TRBV2; CDR3 protein: CASSERVGLVPNEQYF; CDR3 DNA: TGTGCCAGCAGTGAGAGAGTGGGACTAGTCCCCAACGAGCAGTACTTC
clone size: .; D gene: .; J gene: TRBJ1-2; V gene: TRBV27; CDR3 protein: CASSPRWGQNYGYTF; CDR3 DNA: TGTGCCAGCAGTCCCCGATGGGGCCAAAACTATGGCTACACCTTC
clone size: .; D gene: .; J gene: TRBJ1-1; V gene: TRBV9; CDR3 protein: CASSVGAGEAFF; CDR3 DNA: TGTGCCAGCAGCGTAGGTGCCGGTGAAGCTTTCTTT
clone size: .; D gene: TRBD1; J gene: TRBJ2-3; V gene: TRBV6-1; CDR3 protein: CATRKGQASTDTQYF; CDR3 DNA: TGTGCTACCCGCAAGGGACAGGCTAGCACAGATACGCAGTATTTT
clone size: .; D gene: .; J gene: TRBJ2-1; V gene: TRBV7-9; CDR3 protein: CASRVDNEQFF; CDR3 DNA: TGTGCCAGCAGAGTCGACAATGAGCAGTTCTTC
clone size: .; D gene: .; J gene: TRBJ1-6; V gene: TRBV4-1; CDR3 protein: CASSQDMGRGSPLHF; CDR3 DNA: TGCGCCAGCAGCCAAGATATGGGACGGGGTTCACCCCTCCACTTT
clone size: .; D gene: .; J gene: TRBJ1-1; V gene: TRBV28; CDR3 protein: CASTLGESTEAFF; CDR3 DNA: TGTGCCAGCACCCTTGGGGAAAGCACTGAAGCTTTCTTT
clone size: .; D gene: .; J gene: TRBJ2-7; V gene: TRBV6-5; CDR3 protein: CASNFGGGEQYF; CDR3 DNA: TGTGCCAGCAATTTTGGGGGCGGCGAGCAGTACTTC
clone size: .; D gene: .; J gene: TRBJ2-3; V gene: TRBV6-5; CDR3 protein: CASSTRADTQYF; CDR3 DNA: TGTGCCAGCAGTACCAGGGCAGATACGCAGTATTTT
clone size: .; D gene: .; J gene: TRBJ1-5; V gene: TRBV4-3; CDR3 protein: CASSQDRGRGQPQHF; CDR3 DNA: TGCGCCAGCAGCCAAGACCGGGGTAGAGGTCAGCCCCAGCATTTT
clone size: .; D gene: .; J gene: TRBJ2-1; V gene: TRBV14; CDR3 protein: CASSQVHTWGLDEQFF; CDR3 DNA: TGTGCCAGCAGCCAAGTCCACACCTGGGGTTTGGATGAGCAGTTCTTC
clone size: .; D gene: .; J gene: TRBJ2-2; V gene: TRBV7-7; CDR3 protein: CASSLGPGSTGELFF; CDR3 DNA: TGTGCCAGCAGCTTAGGACCAGGGAGCACCGGGGAGCTGTTTTTT
clone size: .; D gene: TRBD2; J gene: TRBJ2-1; V gene: TRBV6-4; CDR3 protein: CASSERLAGWNEQFF; CDR3 DNA: TGTGCCAGCAGTGAGCGACTAGCGGGATGGAATGAGCAGTTCTTC